The clone carrying this T cell receptor (beta chain) was counted ten times or more. Its antigen is currently unknown. The record originates from a study of T cells in Graves' hyperthyroidism and ophthalmopathy. Overall study results and limits: Blood shared most expanded thyroid clonotypes above 0.001.

RNA transcripts served as the template for amplifying TCR beta CDR3 regions. During a first-round RT-PCR of the TCR CDR3, the HTBI primer set was used. TCRdb re-analysed the multiplex PCR reads in MiXCR, keeping a single row per CDR3 protein. The sample includes around 720,000 distinct CDR3 sequences, roughly a third of them seen just once. PBMCs were derived from about 9.1 ml fresh peripheral blood. The germline V gene has CDR1 DFQATT and CDR2 SNEGSKA (reference sequence). This CDR3 is 14 amino acids long. V lost 3 bases and J 10 bases, leaving 16 bases between the germline ends. The chain joins TRBV20-1 to TRBJ1-6; D is undetermined. The TCR originated in a woman between 40 and 55 years old with Graves' hyperthyroidism. The specimen sequenced was blood. CDR3 amino acids: CSARDWGSTSPLHF. Written as DNA, the CDR3 is TGCAGTGCTAGGGATTGGGGTTCGACCTCACCCCTCCACTTT.